This TCR beta chain was found in a study of cytomegalovirus exposure and HLA in healthy donors. The germline V gene encodes CDR1 KGHSH and CDR2 LQKENI. The CDR3 runs to 15 residues. V shed 3 bases, J shed 4 bases, and the junction held 4 bases outside the gene matches. Donors sampled were nominally healthy, though unrecorded immune exposures were likely. Vbeta (60) and Jbeta (13) primers were used in the PCR. Clones were sequenced by immunoSEQ multiplex PCR, and TCRdb holds only the in-frame ones, with some missing. There are around 90,000 clones in the sample; around 80% occur only once, and 0.55% to 0.65% lies in the top ten. Study results and limitations: Rates of TCR association differed by HLA locus in a later analysis, with DRB1 highest and HLA-C lowest. Across donors, most TCRs were seen rarely, yet some public ones were widespread. Earlier results showed most TCR beta V segments being productive about 87% or about 30% of the time.

A note on this clone: Its target is not known.

Sequenced material: PBMCs. J is TRBJ1-5 and V is TRBV18; the match to TRBD1 covers 9 bases. This clonotype was sampled from a man aged 30-40 years in good health and CMV-seronegative. For the CDR3, the DNA is TGTGCCAGCTCACCGATAGGACAGGGGAATCAGCCCCAGCATTTT. Its protein product is CASSPIGQGNQPQHF.